A selection of T cell receptor beta chains follows, all from one sample in a study of patients and donors after allogeneic stem cell transplantation. TCRdb recomputed calls from the RT-PCR reads with MiXCR, one row per CDR3 protein. The table has 900,000 to 1,000,000 distinct CDR3 sequences, about a sixth seen once. The sequencing sample was made of blood, either unsorted or a sorted T cell fraction (not recorded which). These receptors came from a human donor who was either an allogeneic HSCT recipient or a stem cell or donor lymphocyte infusion donor (not recorded which). It is not recorded whose cells these are; they may come from a transplant donor. CDR3s include the opening cysteine and the closing phenylalanine or tryptophan. D genes are given only for firm matches. Size values are once, few and many counts, or a class for expanded clones, and some rows have none.

clone_size j_call v_call d_call cdr3_nt cdr3_aa
few TRBJ1-3 TRBV29-1 . TGCAGCGTTGAGGGCGTCCCCTCTGGAAACACCATATATTTT CSVEGVPSGNTIYF
. TRBJ2-1 TRBV7-8 . TGTGCCAGCAGCATTTTTGTGGGGTGGGAGCAGTTCTTC CASSIFVGWEQFF
many TRBJ1-1 TRBV5-1 . TGCGCCAGCAGCCTAAACTCCAACAGGGACCTGAACACTGAAGCTTTCTTT CASSLNSNRDLNTEAFF
. TRBJ2-7 TRBV5-1 TRBD1 TGCGCCAGCAGCATCACAGGGGGGAACGAGCAGTACTTC CASSITGGNEQYF
. TRBJ1-3 TRBV29-1 . TGCAGCGTGTGGGGGGAAAGCTCTGGAAACACCATATATTTT CSVWGESSGNTIYF
few TRBJ2-7 TRBV29-1 . TGCAGCGTTGTTGTTTTAGGGTGGCAGTACTTC CSVVVLGWQYF
many TRBJ1-2 TRBV6-5 . TGTGCCAGCAGCCGGATAGGGAGTGGCTACACCTTC CASSRIGSGYTF
. TRBJ1-1 TRBV11-3 TRBD1 TGTGCCAGCAGCTTAGAAGGGACAGCTCACACTGAAGCTTTCTTT CASSLEGTAHTEAFF
. TRBJ2-1 TRBV24-1 . TGTGCCACCAGTTACGGGCTTTCGGAGCAGTTCTTC CATSYGLSEQFF
. TRBJ2-3 TRBV13 . TGTGCCAGCAGATCCCGTGGGGCGCCAGATACGCAGTATTTT CASRSRGAPDTQYF
many TRBJ1-2 TRBV12-3/TRBV12-4 . TGTGCCAGCAGTCGAGCCGAGGGCGGCTACACCTTC CASSRAEGGYTF
. TRBJ2-7 TRBV7-9 TRBD1 TGTGCCAGCAAAGGGGACAGGGACCACGAGCAGTACTTC CASKGDRDHEQYF
few TRBJ1-3 TRBV5-1 . TGCGCCAGCAGCCGGGATGCCGGGAATCCCTCTGGAAACACCATATATTTT CASSRDAGNPSGNTIYF
few TRBJ1-1 TRBV6-1 . TGTGCCGCCTCTCGGGGGGGCCAGTACACTGAAGCTTTCTTT CAASRGGQYTEAFF
. TRBJ2-1 TRBV25-1 . TGTGCCAGCAGTGAATGGGGCCGGTACAATGAGCAGTTCTTC CASSEWGRYNEQFF
few TRBJ2-3 TRBV12-3/TRBV12-4 . TGTGCCAGCAGTTTCGGGCCTCCAGGTACGCAGTATTTT CASSFGPPGTQYF
few TRBJ1-2 TRBV5-1 . TGCGCCAGCAGCTTGGTCCCAGGGGAGTATGGCTACACCTTC CASSLVPGEYGYTF
. TRBJ2-1 TRBV5-8 TRBD1 TGTGCCAGCAGTCGAAGGACAGGGGGCTCCTACAATGAGCAGTTCTTC CASSRRTGGSYNEQFF
few TRBJ1-4 TRBV7-6 . TGTGCCAGCAGCTTAGGGGCAGGCCGGAGTGAAAAACTGTTTTTT CASSLGAGRSEKLFF
few TRBJ1-2 TRBV29-1 TRBD1 TGCAGCGTTGAACCCTCCGGGACAGCTGGCTACACCTTC CSVEPSGTAGYTF
once TRBJ1-2 TRBV7-8 . TGTGCCAGCAGCTTGACTGACAGAACCTATGGCTACACCTTC CASSLTDRTYGYTF
few TRBJ2-1 TRBV20-1 . TGCAGTGCTAGAGTTCCAGGGGCCTACAATGAGCAGTTCTTC CSARVPGAYNEQFF
few TRBJ2-3 TRBV6-1 TRBD2 TGTGCCAGCAGTCGCCCCCCCGGGACTAGCAAGACGCAGTATTTT CASSRPPGTSKTQYF
. TRBJ2-7 TRBV7-9 TRBD1 TGTGCCAGCAGCTTAGGCCGGACAGGGGTAGACGAGCAGTACTTC CASSLGRTGVDEQYF
. TRBJ1-2 TRBV5-1 . TGCGCCAGCAGCTTGGGTGCGGTTGGCTACACCTTC CASSLGAVGYTF
once TRBJ1-5 TRBV7-9 TRBD1 TGTGCCAGCACCGAGGGACCCGGACAGGATAGCAATCAGCCCCAGCATTTT CASTEGPGQDSNQPQHF
. TRBJ2-5 TRBV2 TRBD2 TGTGCCAGCAGTGGGACTAGCGGGAGTATTGGAGAGACCCAGTACTTC CASSGTSGSIGETQYF
few TRBJ2-7 TRBV29-1 . TGCAGCGTTGGTGAGGGGTACGAGCAGTACTTC CSVGEGYEQYF
few TRBJ2-5 TRBV5-1 . TGCGCCAGCAGCTTGACTAGCTATCTGTTAGAGACCCAGTACTTC CASSLTSYLLETQYF
few TRBJ2-2 TRBV7-9 . TGTGCCAGCAGCCCCGTCCCAACCGGGGAGCTGTTTTTT CASSPVPTGELFF
. TRBJ2-1 TRBV20-1 TRBD1 TGCAGTGCCAGGACAGGGAAGGTTAATGAGCAGTTCTTC CSARTGKVNEQFF
few TRBJ2-5 TRBV7-2 . TGTGCCAGCAGCTACCCGGGAAGGGGGCAAGAGACCCAGTACTTC CASSYPGRGQETQYF
few TRBJ2-3 TRBV6-2/TRBV6-3 . TGTGCCAGCAGCGGCGTTACTAGCACAGATACGCAGTATTTT CASSGVTSTDTQYF
. TRBJ1-3 TRBV6-1 TRBD1 TGTGCCAGCAGCAAAGGACAGGGGATGAGCTCTGGAAACACCATATATTTT CASSKGQGMSSGNTIYF
. TRBJ2-2 TRBV6-1 . TGTGCCAGCAGATCCATGAACACCGGGGAGCTGTTTTTT CASRSMNTGELFF
. TRBJ2-7 TRBV7-9 . TGTGCCAGCAGCATAAGCCGTAACACGGACGAGCAGTACTTC CASSISRNTDEQYF
few TRBJ1-3 TRBV20-1 TRBD1 TGCAGTGCTTCCGCAAATACTGGGGGACAGGGGAGAAACACCATATATTTT CSASANTGGQGRNTIYF
. TRBJ2-5 TRBV6-1 TRBD1 TGTGCCAGCGAACAGACAGGGAAGGTTGGGGAGACCCAGTACTTC CASEQTGKVGETQYF
. TRBJ2-3 TRBV7-9 . TGTGCCAGCAGACGAGGACTGAGCGCAGATACGCAGTATTTT CASRRGLSADTQYF
few TRBJ2-2 TRBV29-1 . TGCAGCGTTGAAGAGGGGACCACCGGGGAGCTGTTTTTT CSVEEGTTGELFF
many TRBJ1-1 TRBV20-1 . TGCAGTGCTAGGGCAGGGAACACTGAAGCTTTCTTT CSARAGNTEAFF
few TRBJ2-1 TRBV19 . TGTGCCAGTAGTATTGTTGTCGGCACCAACAATGAGCAGTTCTTC CASSIVVGTNNEQFF
. TRBJ2-3 TRBV4-1 . TGCGCCAGCAGCCAAGTAATTAACACAGATACGCAGTATTTT CASSQVINTDTQYF
few TRBJ2-3 TRBV4-3 . TGCGCCAGCAGCCAAGATCTATCTTGGGGAGATACGCAGTATTTT CASSQDLSWGDTQYF
few TRBJ1-5 TRBV6-1 . TGTGCCACAAGCAGGGGCCGCAATCAGCCCCAGCATTTT CATSRGRNQPQHF
few TRBJ2-7 TRBV6-1 . TGTGCCAGCAGTACCCCGGGTCGGGTTACCTACGAGCAGTACTTC CASSTPGRVTYEQYF
. TRBJ1-3 TRBV18 TRBD1 TGTGCCAGCTCACCAGGGACAGGGAGCTCTGGAAACACCATATATTTT CASSPGTGSSGNTIYF